Described below is a single TCR beta chain sequence and its context. These data are taken from a study of shared clonotypes between healthy human individuals. CDR1 is MNHNS, CDR2 SASEGT, per germline. CDR3 length: 15 residues. V was pared by 3 bases and J by 4 bases, with 5 bases of the junction left unmatched. Replicate PCRs from sorted subsets contained roughly 200 ng DNA, which is approximately 30,000 T cell genomes. Per the study methods: Filtering differed, since immunoSEQ gave only junction sequences and no quality scores. Data came from immunoSEQ multiplex PCR; TCRdb stores just in-frame clones and leaves some out. That table gives V, J and clone size, and the DNA gave D and trimming. The profile covers under 2,500,000 clones, with around 95% appearing a single time and around 0.13% taken by the ten largest.

The sequencing input was naive CD4+ T cells sorted from blood. This sample's subset: CD45RA+ positively selected. The clonotype originates from a man aged 18 to 30 in good health. The chain uses TRBV6-1 and TRBJ1-4; TRBD1 matches 7 bases. CDR3 in amino acids: CASSDRGRGNEKLFF. DNA of the CDR3: TGTGCCAGCAGTGATAGGGGGCGCGGTAATGAAAAACTGTTTTTT.